This T cell receptor beta chain stems from a study of blood T cell repertoires in COVID-19. Study-level background: Both acute and convalescent COVID-19 samples were obtained from the United States, Italy and Spain. In each case, the material was cDNA or gDNA derived from T cells, B-cell-depleted T cells, or PBMCs.

This clone has a handful of counts. Per the study methods: Quantification of nucleated cells was approximated via reference gene primer amplification. Clones were read by immunoSEQ multiplex PCR, and TCRdb kept only the in-frame ones, dropping some. That table supplies the V and J calls and clone size; D and trimming were determined from the DNA. The profile shows around 250,000 clones, approximately 77% of them singletons. Germline CDR1 MGHDK, CDR2 SYGVNS. This CDR3 is 13 amino acids long. After removal of 9 bases from V and 0 bases from J, the junction contained 4 bases not matched to a gene. Material: peripheral blood. The chain carries TRBV25-1 and TRBJ1-1; 7 positions match TRBD1. The clonotype comes from a woman in her late teens or twenties with acute or convalescent COVID-19. The CDR3 DNA reads TGTGCCAGTGAGGGACAGATGAACACTGAAGCTTTCTTT. The encoded protein is CASEGQMNTEAFF.